Detailed here is one T cell receptor beta chain. Its antigen specificity is not known. CDR1 and CDR2, looked up from the germline V gene, are SGHRS and YFSETQ. V is cut back by 4 bases and J by 6 bases, with 7 bases in the junction unmatched. From the cysteine up to the phenylalanine, the CDR3 has a length of 14 residues. The retained sequence is limited to the CDR3, 42 bases, with the frame set at the first base. This entry belongs to a study of cytomegalovirus exposure and HLA in healthy donors (dated by TCRdb to the late 2010s). Broadly, across the study: According to an earlier analysis of 450 to 650 of the donors, roughly 180 million T cells yielded over 90 million unique TCR beta sequences and approximately 300 Gb of sequence data. A later analysis re-analyzed previously published TCR beta repertoires from 500 to 700 donors and added high-resolution HLA genotyping to study TCR occurrence patterns. Typing coverage varied by locus: roughly 629-630 donors for A, B, C, DRB1 and DQB1; approximately 520 for DQA1; about 600 for DPA1; roughly 450 for DPB1. To decide whether each TCR beta V gene segment behaved as functional or pseudogenic, an earlier analysis of some 570 of the donors relied on high-throughput TCR beta sequencing. Of the 300 to 500 genotyped donors, 70% to 90% were placed in the genetic ancestry cluster associated with self-reported Caucasian donors. The study aimed to test whether signatures of past pathogen exposure could be identified by cataloging public T cell receptors. A separate validation cohort of about 110 different subjects was used in addition to the 666-subject first cohort. Both class I and class II loci were covered by HLA typing, at four-digit resolution. Because of strong linkage in the cohort, roughly five DR-DQ haplotypes were treated as single units for association and clustering. An early release that covered roughly 600 HLA-typed donors contained approximately 290 gigabases of sequencing data and 65 million to 100 million unique TCR sequences. High-throughput TCR immunosequencing, statistical association of individual TCRs with disease status, and machine learning were combined to predict cytomegalovirus infection status. The later analysis used no new phenotypic data to find candidate immune exposures, relying instead on TCR beta sequences and their occurrence across donors. The study used immunosequencing to profile the T cell repertoires of some 600 subjects and linked those repertoires to cytomegalovirus serostatus. On average, approximately 250,000 unique TCR beta nucleotide sequences were sequenced per donor among 300 to 500 genotyped donors of the cohort, with roughly 18% of those sequences being non-productive. All discovery cohort repertoires had been generated using a single sequencing platform. In a later genetic analysis, genome-wide SNP genotypes for about three fifths of the roughly 670 donors were used, and that subset was treated as a discovery cohort. Donor age, sex, ethnicity and CMV serostatus were compiled together with the repertoire data.

Results and caveats for the whole study, not just this receptor: A later genetic analysis reported fewer N-insertions in productive TCRs among donors in an Asian-associated ancestry cluster than the roughly 700-donor mean. In a later analysis, TCR association rates were found to vary across HLA loci, with the most associated TCRs seen for DRB1 alleles and the fewest for HLA-C alleles. In vitro tests confirmed that three of the cytomegalovirus-associated TCR beta chains recognize cytomegalovirus antigens. In this cohort, only TCR beta chains were sequenced, and detectable features were limited by the absence of alpha or paired-chain data. Sequencing depth was assumed to be roughly uniform across donors in the presence/absence analyses, though that assumption may not hold. The only immune exposure information available for the cohort was CMV serostatus. Linkage disequilibrium might explain the correlated functional status among segregating V segments, but an unknown experimental factor could not be excluded. Most TCR sequences were seen in very few donors, while some public TCRs were found in many individuals. Compared with equally common non-associated chains, HLA-associated TCR beta chains in a later analysis were more clonally expanded and had lower generation probabilities. Specific HLA alleles were associated with 16,951 TCR beta sequences at a false discovery rate of 0.05 in a later analysis. Because counts were too low, under 20 rarely observed V segments, including chromosome 9 orphons, were left out of the earlier analysis of some 600 of the donors. A later genetic analysis associated a missense DCLRE1C variant with V-gene and J-gene trimming of TCR beta chains, and an independent cohort replicated the association. Because the 87-base-pair reads could not distinguish some IMGT-functional V segments, including TRBV6-2 and TRBV6-3, those segments were excluded. It was suggested by the authors that the approach could potentially be generalized to other disease states and immunological phenotypes. A cluster of highly shared sequence variants was judged likely to be a technical artifact of the sequencing pipeline. When HLA alleles, especially DR and DQ, strongly co-occurred, attributing TCR associations to individual alleles was difficult. A later analysis found that most CMV-associated TCR beta chains appeared HLA-restricted, with HLA associations seemingly driven largely by CMV exposure. According to a later analysis, parvovirus B19, influenza, CMV and Epstein-Barr virus appeared linked to several top co-occurrence clusters. HLA typing was unavailable for some donors at each locus, so association tests used only the typed subset. The classifier was reported to diagnose cytomegalovirus status with high specificity and sensitivity in both the original cohort and the validation cohort. A further reported finding was that TCR beta sequences accurately predicted the HLA-A and HLA-B alleles for most subjects in the first cohort. The study gave a list of about 150 TCR beta chains associated with cytomegalovirus. An earlier analysis of approximately 600 of the donors showed that most TCR beta V segments appeared in productive rearrangements either about 90% or about 30% of the time, which broadly matched IMGT annotations.

In total, 666 healthy bone marrow donors made up the cohort. All cohort members were sampled while nominally healthy, although unrecorded immune exposures were likely present. The donor tested CMV seropositive, placing the donor among the roughly 300 seropositive members of the cohort. A peripheral blood sample was provided by each donor, and peripheral blood mononuclear cells were used for TCR beta sequencing. The Qiagen DNeasy Blood Extraction Kit was used to extract genomic DNA from the blood cell samples. Library creation used the immunoSEQ multiplex PCR assay. For the multiplex PCR, a mixture combining 60 forward primers for TCR Vbeta segments and 13 reverse primers for TCR Jbeta segments was used. A multiplex PCR assay on genomic DNA amplified the CDR3 region of rearranged TCR beta genes. The amplified TCR beta libraries were sequenced on the Illumina HiSeq System as 87-base-pair reads. The paper's data handling went like this. In a later analysis, tens of millions of unique TCR beta chains were counted across the approximately 640 repertoires, and approximately 11 million of these chains were shared by at least two donors. To remove PCR and sequencing errors, raw reads were error-corrected and collapsed into unique sequences using a nearest-neighbor algorithm that merged closely related sequences. Alignment of CDR3 sequences to IMGT reference sequences was used to assign V, D and J gene segments. Each retained sequence needed at least a six-nucleotide match to both a V gene segment and a J gene segment. Rearrangements were called productive when the CDR3 lacked stop codons and stayed in frame with V and J; all others were non-productive. CDR3 was defined by IMGT convention, running from the second conserved V-encoded cysteine to the conserved J-encoded phenylalanine. Sequences without an unambiguous match to a single V gene segment were excluded from the earlier analysis of 450 to 650 of the donors. In an earlier analysis of several hundred of the donors, V segments were called functional above 56.7% productive rearrangements and were called segregating when the between-donor standard deviation exceeded 5%. A statistical classification framework was developed to diagnose cytomegalovirus status using the catalog of TCR beta chain sequences. In a later analysis, TCR nucleotide sequences were compared against IMGT/GENE-DB human TR gene sequences so that V and J genes could be assigned. The TCRdist pipeline was used in a later analysis to assign CDR3 sequences and most-parsimonious VDJ recombination scenarios. In a later analysis, each TCR beta chain was defined by its CDR3 amino acid sequence together with its V-gene family, and reads without a unique V-gene family were excluded. As a way to deal with suspected cross-contamination and a sequencing artifact, a later analysis dropped under 600 nucleotide sequences that were highly shared and had low generation probability. For each public chain, a later analysis derived a clonal expansion index from normalized ranks of inferred template counts within each repertoire. A later analysis computed generation probabilities with a VDJ recombination model fitted to out-of-frame rearrangements, and checked the results against IGoR. Hypergeometric tests were used in a later analysis to score TCR-TCR, TCR-HLA and TCR-CMV co-occurrence, with a repertoire-size bias correction applied to the TCR pairs. To estimate false discovery rates, a later analysis permuted the HLA or CMV assignments 20 times. In a later analysis, co-occurring TCRs were grouped using DBSCAN, with TCRdist sequence similarity added in when clustering inside HLA-allele-positive subsets. Repertoires with fewer than 30,000 or more than 120,000 public chains, plus five repertoires with anomalous nucleotide sharing, were excluded from co-occurrence clustering. Imported from immuneACCESS, the table was reduced by TCRdb to in-frame sequences with V and J called. These copies leave out some clones; in studies compared against another copy, an unresolved V gene accounts for under half, and the cause of the remainder is not known. V, J and clone size are those of that table, while D and trimming were read from the DNA. The data table for this sample lists roughly 74,000 clones. The top ten clonotypes cover 6% to 8% of the sample.

Input material: PBMCs. The chain is assembled from TRBV5-1 and TRBJ1-1; 9 middle bases align to TRBD1. The TCR originated in a female donor in good health and CMV-seropositive. CDR3 region: CASSLDRGTAEAFF. The DNA sequence is TGCGCCAGCAGCCTGGACAGGGGAACTGCTGAAGCTTTCTTT.